These 32 T cell receptor beta chains were sequenced from one sample in a study of blood T cell repertoires in COVID-19. Profiled with immunoSEQ multiplex PCR; TCRdb holds only in-frame clones, not every one. The data contain approximately 280,000 clones, around 85% of them singletons. Input material: PBMCs or T cells enriched from blood (not recorded which). The receptors originated from a woman between 50 and 59 years old who had recovered from COVID-19.

This clone was counted between two and nine times. The chain carries TRBV7-9 and TRBJ1-4; 9 bases agree with TRBD1. The CDR3 spans 15 residues. Trimming cost V 6 bases and J 3 bases; bases outside gene matches: 5. CDR1 is SEHNR and CDR2 is FQNEAQ in the germline V gene (reference sequence). CDR3 sequence (DNA): TGTGCCAGCAGTCCTGACAGGGGGGCTAATGAAAAACTGTTTTTT. It codes for CASSPDRGANEKLFF.

This chain uses TRBV6-1 with TRBJ1-5; unclear D gene. The CDR3 spans 18 residues. V shed 1 base and J shed 0 bases, with 16 bases lying between them. The germline gives CDR1 MNHNS, CDR2 SASEGT. The CDR3: CASSEGASRDYSNQPQHF. CDR3 bases: TGTGCCAGCAGTGAAGGGGCCTCCAGAGATTATAGCAATCAGCCCCAGCATTTT.

This chain links TRBV30 with TRBJ2-2; D might be TRBD2 (6 bases). The CDR3 sequence is 13 residues long. Per germline, CDR1 GTSNPN and CDR2 SVGIG (reference sequence). V was pared by 5 bases and J by 6 bases, with 13 bases between. The CDR3 region has the DNA TGTGCCTGGGGAAGCGGGTCGCCCGGGGAGCTGTTTTTT. It codes for CAWGSGSPGELFF.

The chain is built from TRBV19 and TRBJ2-5; TRBD1 matches 7 bases. Germline-derived CDR1 and CDR2 are LNHDA and SQIVND (reference sequence). The CDR3 runs 15 residues. With 3 bases clipped from V and 0 bases from J, the junction kept 4 bases outside the gene matches. The DNA of the CDR3 is TGTGCCAGTAGTATTACCGGGACAGACCAAGAGACCCAGTACTTC. It encodes CASSITGTDQETQYF.

The chain combines TRBV6-5 with TRBJ1-4, with 10 bases fitting TRBD1. With V trimmed by 8 bases and J by 2 bases, 5 bases remained unmatched. The CDR3 contains 15 residues. Germline V lookup: CDR1 MNHEY, CDR2 SVGAGI. CDR3 nucleotide sequence: TGTGCCAGCCGGGACAGGGGAGAGACTAATGAAAAACTGTTTTTT. It specifies CASRDRGETNEKLFF.

V and J are TRBV11-2 and TRBJ1-3; D unresolved. Trimming pared 1 base from V and 0 bases from J, leaving 10 bases between. Germline values: CDR1 SGHAT, CDR2 FQNNGV. The CDR3 totals 16 residues. Written as DNA, the CDR3 is TGTGCCAGCAGCTTAGTCGGAGCCCTCTCTGGAAACACCATATATTTT. This gives the protein CASSLVGALSGNTIYF.

The rearrangement links TRBV3-1 (or the pseudogene TRBV3-2) to TRBJ2-1, with D maybe TRBD2 (6 bases). Looked up from germline, CDR1 is LGHDT and CDR2 is YNNKEL (reference sequence). This CDR3 contains 15 residues. Between the trimmed V and J ends, which lost 7 bases and 7 bases, there was a span of 20 bases. In nucleotides, the CDR3 is TGTGCCAGCACCCAGTGGCTAGCGACGAGTAATGAGCAGTTCTTC. The encoded protein is CASTQWLATSNEQFF.

V and J are TRBV30 and TRBJ2-1; D unresolved. Trimming removed 5 bases from V and 0 bases from J, with 8 bases in between. Germline CDR1 GTSNPN, CDR2 SVGIG (reference sequence). The CDR3 contains 13 residues. CDR3 DNA sequence: TGTGCCTGGGCCCTCGGCTCCTACAATGAGCAGTTCTTC. Translated, it gives CAWALGSYNEQFF.

This rearrangement joins TRBV14 to TRBJ2-1; tentative D call: TRBD2 (5 bases). Deletions cut 0 bases from V and 7 bases from J, with 16 bases between. The CDR3 length is 16 residues. Germline V gene lookup returns CDR1 SGHDN and CDR2 FVKESK. The CDR3 DNA reads as TGTGCCAGCAGCCAAGACCATCGGCGGGTGGGGAATGAGCAGTTCTTC. The encoded protein is CASSQDHRRVGNEQFF.

This clone appeared a few times. The chain carries TRBV7-3 and TRBJ1-1; 8 nucleotides agree with TRBD1. Trimming at V came to 4 bases and at J to 1 base, leaving 2 bases not matched to a gene. CDR3 length equals 14 residues. Per the germline V gene, CDR1 is SGHTA and CDR2 is FQGTGA. This chain's CDR3 is CASSSTGANTEAFF. DNA for the CDR3: TGTGCCAGCAGCTCGACAGGGGCGAACACTGAAGCTTTCTTT.

The gene calls are TRBV28 and TRBJ2-7; no definite D call. The CDR3 extends over 11 amino acids. The germline gives CDR1 MDHEN, CDR2 SYDVKM. The CDR3 is CETSTSYEQYF. The CDR3 bases are TGTGAGACAAGCACTTCCTACGAGCAGTACTTC.

This clone has only a few counts. The rearrangement links TRBV5-1 to TRBJ1-6; TRBD1 matches at 7 bases. Losses at the gene ends were 4 bases for V and 9 bases for J; bases not matched to a gene: 7. The length of the CDR3 is 14 residues. CDR1 is SGHRS and CDR2 is YFSETQ in the germline V gene. The CDR3 coding sequence is TGCGCCAGCAGCCTGACAGGGTACAGTTCACCCCTCCACTTT. It is translated as CASSLTGYSSPLHF.

The chain couples TRBV12-3 or TRBV12-4 to TRBJ1-4; unclear D gene. CDR3 length: 11 amino acids. V lost 6 bases, J lost 5 bases, and 4 bases lay in between. The CDR3 nucleotides are TGTGCCAGCAGCCTAAATGAAAAACTGTTTTTT. This encodes CASSLNEKLFF.

This clone was counted between two and nine times. V gene TRBV11-2 combines with J gene TRBJ2-3; D perhaps matches TRBD2 (6 bases). Germline values: CDR1 SGHAT, CDR2 FQNNGV. The CDR3 sequence is 14 residues long. V lost 5 bases and J 6 bases, leaving 15 bases between the germline ends. This chain's CDR3 is CASSLTPGGDTQYF. The CDR3 DNA sequence: TGTGCCAGCAGCCTTACGCCCGGAGGGGATACGCAGTATTTT.

The V gene is TRBV27, the J gene TRBJ1-2; D perhaps matches TRBD1 (5 bases). The CDR3 is 13 amino acids. Trimming shortened V by 2 bases and J by 4 bases, and 8 bases separated the two germline ends. Per the germline V gene, CDR1 is MNHEY and CDR2 is SMNVEV (reference sequence). The DNA for the CDR3 is TGTGCCAGCAGTTTAGGGGGGGGCTATGGCTACACCTTC. Translating it yields CASSLGGGYGYTF.

The V gene is TRBV5-8, the J gene TRBJ2-7, with D perhaps matching TRBD2 (5 bases). The CDR3 is made up of 17 amino acids. Germline CDR1 SGHTS, CDR2 YDEGEE. V lost 1 base, J lost 1 base, and 18 bases lay in between. In DNA form, the CDR3 reads TGTGCCAGCAGCTTGCCTTCGGCGGGTAGGACTTCCTACGAGCAGTACTTC. Amino acid sequence: CASSLPSAGRTSYEQYF.

V is TRBV7-2 and J is TRBJ2-2; the D is unclear. Trimming left V 3 bases short and J 4 bases short, with 6 bases between. The CDR3 is made up of 13 amino acids. Germline values: CDR1 SGHTA, CDR2 FQGNSA. The CDR3 coding sequence is TGTGCCAGCAGCTTCACTACCACCGGGGAGCTGTTTTTT. This sequence encodes CASSFTTTGELFF.

The J gene is TRBJ2-6, the V gene TRBV14; 8 nucleotides agree with TRBD1. Germline V lookup: CDR1 SGHDN, CDR2 FVKESK. CDR3 length equals 13 residues. V shed 1 base and J 19 bases; nucleotides not matched to a gene: 9. CDR3 nucleotides: TGTGCCAGCAGCCAAGGGACAGGGATTACCAGCACTTTC. Protein sequence: CASSQGTGITSTF.

The chain uses TRBV7-3 and TRBJ2-1; D possibly corresponds to TRBD2 (6 bases). The CDR3 loop spans 14 amino acids. V lost 0 bases to trimming and J lost 4 bases, with 7 bases between them. Germline CDR1 reads SGHTA; CDR2 reads FQGTGA. CDR3 nucleotide sequence: TGTGCCAGCAGCTTAACGGGGGGTTACAATGAGCAGTTCTTC. This encodes CASSLTGGYNEQFF.

The chain uses TRBV24-1 and TRBJ1-5, with 10 positions matching TRBD1. CDR1 is KGHDR, CDR2 SFDVKD, per germline. CDR3 length: 14 amino acids. The junction had 6 bases not matched to a gene; V was cut back by 9 bases and J by 5 bases. Written as DNA, the CDR3 is TGTGCCACCGGGGGACAGGGGTTTGATCAGCCCCAGCATTTT. It is translated as CATGGQGFDQPQHF.

This CDR3 is CAWSSGTGTYEQYF. For the CDR3, the DNA is TGTGCCTGGAGTTCCGGGACAGGGACCTACGAGCAGTACTTC. This sequence joins TRBV30 and TRBJ2-7, with 9 nucleotides matching TRBD1. Germline lookup yields CDR1 GTSNPN and CDR2 SVGIG (reference sequence). This CDR3 is built from 14 residues. V lost 2 bases and J lost 2; bases outside the gene matches: 4.

The V and J genes are TRBV7-2 and TRBJ2-7; possible D gene TRBD1, 5 bases. This CDR3 is 15 amino acids long. The ends were cut back, 3 bases at V and 2 bases at J, with 14 bases in the middle. CDR1 and CDR2 from the germline V gene are SGHTA and FQGNSA. DNA for the CDR3: TGTGCCAGCAGCTTGGTGTCCTCGACAGCCTACGAGCAGTACTTC. Protein sequence: CASSLVSSTAYEQYF.

This clone showed up just a few times. The rearrangement joins TRBV11-2 to TRBJ2-1; maybe TRBD2 (6 bases). Germline assignment: CDR1 SGHAT and CDR2 FQNNGV. The CDR3 is made up of 11 amino acids. V was cut by 4 bases and J by 8 bases, with 6 bases left in between. The DNA of the CDR3 is TGTGCCAGCAGCTGGGGGGATGAGCAGTTCTTC. Its protein product is CASSWGDEQFF.

To note about this clone: Germline and junction disagree at one end, which may indicate a read error. The chain has TRBV4-2 and TRBJ2-5; 10 positions match TRBD2. CDR1 and CDR2 (germline): LGHNA, YNFKEQ. The CDR3 is 18 amino acids. The CDR3 reads CASSQGVSGGVGKETQYF. In DNA form, the CDR3 reads TGTGCCAGCAGTCAAGGTGTCAGCGGGGGGGTCGGGAAAGAGACCCAGTACTTC.

CDR3 sequence: CASSAERSTEAFF. CDR3 nucleotides: TGTGCCAGCAGCGCTGAGAGGAGCACTGAAGCTTTCTTT. This chain uses TRBV7-2 with TRBJ1-1, with D unclear. The germline CDR1 and CDR2 sequences are SGHTA and FQGNSA. The V end lost 5 bases, the J end lost 4 bases, and 11 bases lay between the germline ends. This CDR3 has 13 amino acids. Full variable domain (rest looked up from reference TRBV7-2 and TRBJ1-1): GAGVSQSPSNKVTEKGKDVELRCDPISGHTALYWYRQSLGQGLEFLIYFQGNSAPDKSGLPSDRFSAERTGGSVSTLTIQRTQQEDSAVYLCASSAERSTEAFFGQGTRLTVV.

V and J are TRBV6-4 and TRBJ2-7; unclear D gene. Germline CDR1 MRHNA, CDR2 SNTAGT. Trimming pared 0 bases from V and 4 bases from J, leaving 19 bases between. This CDR3 has 17 amino acids. The CDR3 loop reads CASSDSIGEESAYEQYF. In nucleotides, the CDR3 is TGTGCCAGCAGTGACTCTATTGGCGAGGAATCAGCTTACGAGCAGTACTTC.

This clone was seen only once. This chain joins TRBV11-3 and TRBJ2-1; possible D gene TRBD2, 6 bases. V was cut by 4 bases and J by 7 bases, with 14 bases left in between. The CDR3 spans 14 residues. Germline CDR1 reads SGHNT; CDR2 reads YENEEA. This CDR3 reads CASSSDPAGNEQFF. Here the CDR3 DNA reads TGTGCCAGCAGCTCCGACCCGGCGGGGAATGAGCAGTTCTTC.

This chain connects TRBV25-1 to TRBJ2-3; no definite D call. In germline, CDR1 is MGHDK, CDR2 SYGVNS. CDR3 length equals 13 residues. Deletions cut 0 bases from V and 9 bases from J, with 10 bases between. The CDR3 protein is CASSEYSTRTQYF. CDR3 bases: TGTGCCAGCAGTGAATACTCGACCAGGACGCAGTATTTT.

The rearrangement uses TRBV4-2 and TRBJ1-2; D unresolved. The CDR3 sequence is 12 residues long. Germline V gene lookup returns CDR1 LGHNA and CDR2 YNFKEQ. Deletions cut 4 bases from V and 7 bases from J, with 10 bases between. CDR3 protein: CASSLRQGGYTF. CDR3 coding DNA: TGTGCCAGCAGCCTGAGGCAAGGTGGCTACACCTTC.

The rearrangement joins TRBV6-1 to TRBJ1-5; tentative D call: TRBD1 (5 bases). V dropped 3 bases and J dropped 7 bases, with 10 bases sitting between them. CDR1 is MNHNS and CDR2 is SASEGT in the germline V gene. The length of the CDR3 is 13 residues. The CDR3 reads CASSDNRLQPQHF. The CDR3 DNA reads as TGTGCCAGCAGTGATAACAGGCTCCAGCCCCAGCATTTT.

J is TRBJ2-6 and V is TRBV19, with D unresolved. The ends were cut back, 4 bases at V and 0 bases at J, with 7 bases in the middle. The germline V gene encodes CDR1 LNHDA and CDR2 SQIVND (reference sequence). This CDR3 has 15 residues. CDR3: CASSKQVSGANVLTF. The DNA for the CDR3 is TGTGCCAGTAGTAAACAAGTCTCTGGGGCCAACGTCCTGACTTTC.

DNA for the CDR3: TGTGCCAGCAGCTTACAGTCGGGAGTTGATACGCAGTATTTT. It specifies CASSLQSGVDTQYF. V gene TRBV7-2 combines with J gene TRBJ2-3; tentatively, D is TRBD2 (6 bases). Trimming stripped 2 bases from V and 6 bases from J, with 12 bases between. CDR3 length: 14 residues. In germline, CDR1 is SGHTA, CDR2 FQGNSA.